Below are 30 T cell receptor beta chains sequenced from a single sample in a study of blood T cell repertoires in COVID-19. Using immunoSEQ multiplex PCR, the repertoire was profiled, and TCRdb retains in-frame clones only, with some absent. The table lists roughly 380,000 clones, around 84% of them singletons. Sample: peripheral blood. Source of these receptors: a woman aged 18-35 years with acute or convalescent COVID-19.

This clone was observed a handful of times. The chain uses TRBV5-1 and TRBJ1-6, with TRBD1 matching 9 bases. V shed 0 bases and J 7 bases; nucleotides not matched to a gene: 5. In germline, CDR1 is SGHRS, CDR2 YFSETQ. The CDR3 length is 16 residues. CDR3 coding DNA: TGCGCCAGCAGCTTGGGCTTGGGACAGGGAAATTCACCCCTCCACTTT. This codes for CASSLGLGQGNSPLHF.

The chain is built from TRBV19 and TRBJ2-5; D ambiguous. This CDR3 region has 15 residues. The germline V gene encodes CDR1 LNHDA and CDR2 SQIVND (reference sequence). The V and J ends lost 3 bases and 3 bases respectively, with 14 bases between them. As DNA, the CDR3 is TGTGCCAGTAGTATCTATGGTTTTGAGGAAGAGACCCAGTACTTC. It codes for CASSIYGFEEETQYF.

This clone has just one count. The V gene is TRBV28, the J gene TRBJ2-7, with 8 bases that match TRBD2. The CDR3 is 15 amino acids. Looked up from germline, CDR1 is MDHEN and CDR2 is SYDVKM. V lost 5 bases to trimming and J lost 0 bases; unmatched junction nucleotides: 6. This CDR3 reads CASSLERERSYEQYF. The CDR3 DNA follows: TGTGCCAGCAGTCTCGAGCGGGAGCGCTCCTACGAGCAGTACTTC.

The chain combines TRBV19 with TRBJ1-2; 11 positions agree with TRBD1. CDR1 is LNHDA, CDR2 SQIVND, per germline (reference sequence). V lost 6 bases and J lost 6; bases outside the gene matches: 6. The CDR3 totals 14 residues. The CDR3 region is CASSSGTGGNGYTF. Written as DNA, the CDR3 is TGTGCCAGTAGCTCCGGGACAGGGGGGAATGGCTACACCTTC.

As DNA, the CDR3 is TGTGCCAGCAGCGCAGGGGGCTTCACTGAAGCTTTCTTT. This gives the protein CASSAGGFTEAFF. The J gene is TRBJ1-1, the V gene TRBV12-3 or TRBV12-4; 8 bases are shared with TRBD1. The CDR3 consists of 13 residues. Trimming at V came to 6 bases and at J to 4 bases, leaving 4 bases not matched to a gene.

This chain connects TRBV7-3 to TRBJ1-2, with D hard to call. CDR3 length equals 15 residues. In germline, CDR1 is SGHTA, CDR2 FQGTGA. Trimming took off 2 bases at V and 4 bases at J, with 14 bases between the two ends. CDR3 DNA: TGTGCCAGCAGCTTACTGAAGACACCAGGCTATGGCTACACCTTC. It translates to CASSLLKTPGYGYTF. The full variable domain, its missing parts supplied by reference TRBV7-3 and TRBJ1-2, is GAGVSQTPSNKVTEKGKYVELRCDPISGHTALYWYRQSLGQGPEFLIYFQGTGAADDSGLPNDRFFAVRPEGSVSTLKIQRTERGDSAVYLCASSLLKTPGYGYTFGSGTRLTVV.

The gene calls are TRBV9 and TRBJ1-2; TRBD1 matches 7 bases. The CDR3 contains 15 residues. Germline V gives CDR1 SGDLS, CDR2 YYNGEE. The V and J ends lost 4 bases and 0 bases, in that order; junction bases with no gene match: 6. The chain's CDR3 is CASSPDQGANYGYTF. For the CDR3, the DNA is TGTGCCAGCAGCCCAGACCAGGGGGCTAACTATGGCTACACCTTC.

The count of this clone is one. This chain links TRBV25-1 with TRBJ1-4; D unresolved. The germline CDR1 and CDR2 sequences are MGHDK and SYGVNS. The CDR3 runs to 14 residues. The ends were cut back, 3 bases at V and 4 bases at J, with 9 bases in the middle. CDR3 sequence reads: CASSEGSFNEKLFF. CDR3 sequence (DNA): TGTGCCAGCAGTGAGGGGAGCTTTAATGAAAAACTGTTTTTT.

This clone was detected only once. The chain uses TRBV3-1 (or the pseudogene TRBV3-2) and TRBJ1-4; D is possibly TRBD1 (6 bases). V was trimmed by 4 bases and J by 12 bases, leaving 21 bases between them. The CDR3 totals 15 residues. Per germline, CDR1 LGHDT and CDR2 YNNKEL (reference sequence). The CDR3 loop reads CASSRRQVRALELFF. The CDR3 DNA follows: TGTGCCAGCAGCCGAAGACAGGTCCGGGCATTGGAACTGTTTTTT.

The rearrangement uses TRBV4-1 and TRBJ1-4; perhaps TRBD1 as D (5 bases). CDR3 length equals 14 residues. CDR1 and CDR2 (germline): MGHRA, YSYEKL. Trimming cost V 0 bases and J 8 bases, with 10 bases left between them. CDR3 coding DNA: TGCGCCAGCAGCCAAGAACAGGTCCCCGAAAAACTGTTTTTT. It is translated as CASSQEQVPEKLFF.

V usage is TRBV5-4 and J usage is TRBJ2-5; 13 nucleotides line up with TRBD2. There are 16 residues in the CDR3. Germline loops: CDR1 SGHNT, CDR2 YYREEE (reference sequence). V shed 4 bases and J 5 bases; nucleotides not matched to a gene: 8. The CDR3 bases are TGTGCCAGCAGCCGTACTAGCGGGGGGGCCGGTGAGACCCAGTACTTC. As protein: CASSRTSGGAGETQYF.

The chain recombines TRBV6-5 with TRBJ2-5, with 7 bases fitting TRBD2. V lost 6 bases, J lost 4 bases, and 11 bases stayed unmatched. Germline CDR1 reads MNHEY; CDR2 reads SVGAGI. The CDR3 loop spans 15 amino acids. CDR3: CASRRDWSGIETQYF. DNA of the CDR3: TGTGCCAGCAGACGCGACTGGAGCGGGATAGAGACCCAGTACTTC.

The chain joins TRBV2 to TRBJ2-1, with D possibly TRBD1 on 6 matching bases. The CDR3 extends over 16 amino acids. Per the germline V gene, CDR1 is SNHLY and CDR2 is FYNNEI. Trimming took off 3 bases at V and 7 bases at J, with 19 bases between the two ends. CDR3 DNA sequence: TGTGCCAGCAGTGAGTCCCAGGGTCTGGGGGCTAATGAGCAGTTCTTC. It yields the protein CASSESQGLGANEQFF.

This clone was seen a few times. The CDR3 region is CASTYSSGTGDQPQHF. CDR3 bases: TGTGCCAGCACCTACTCGAGTGGGACAGGGGATCAGCCCCAGCATTTT. V and J are TRBV6-2 or TRBV6-3 and TRBJ1-5; 10 bases match TRBD1. Germline CDR1 reads MNHEY; CDR2 reads SVGEGT. The CDR3 runs 16 residues. The J segment lost 5 bases and the V segment lost 7 bases, leaving 11 bases of the junction unmatched.

This chain links TRBV4-1 with TRBJ1-2; D ambiguous. Trimming left V 0 bases short and J 5 bases short, with 10 bases between. Germline V gene sequence: CDR1 MGHRA, CDR2 YSYEKL. This CDR3 region has 14 residues. The DNA of the CDR3 is TGCGCCAGCAGCCAAGATTGGGGAGGGTATGGCTACACCTTC. Translation gives CASSQDWGGYGYTF.

This clone has ten or more counts. This chain links TRBV9 with TRBJ2-1; D is perhaps TRBD1 (5 bases). V lost 0 bases and J lost 7, with 14 bases in between. Per the germline V gene, CDR1 is SGDLS and CDR2 is YYNGEE. The length of the CDR3 is 15 residues. CDR3 residues: CASSVAAQGVNEQFF. The CDR3 DNA reads TGTGCCAGCAGCGTAGCTGCACAAGGGGTGAATGAGCAGTTCTTC.

J is TRBJ1-1 and V is TRBV6-5; D unclear. The CDR3 runs 14 residues. V lost 8 bases to trimming and J lost 0 bases, with 13 bases between them. Germline CDR1 and CDR2: MNHEY and SVGAGI. Written as DNA, the CDR3 is TGTGCCAGCCTAGTCAATTGGCTGAACACTGAAGCTTTCTTT. Amino acids: CASLVNWLNTEAFF.

This chain connects TRBV24-1 to TRBJ2-1; 9 bases agree with TRBD1. The V and J ends lost 3 bases and 6 bases, in that order; junction bases with no gene match: 5. The CDR3 is made up of 15 amino acids. Germline assignment: CDR1 KGHDR and CDR2 SFDVKD. CDR3 loop: CATSDRTGVRNEQFF. DNA of the CDR3: TGTGCCACCAGTGATAGGACAGGGGTTCGCAATGAGCAGTTCTTC.

The V and J genes are TRBV5-1 and TRBJ1-2; a weak D match, TRBD1 (5 bases). The V gene lost 0 bases and the J gene lost 4 bases, with 13 bases spanning the gap. The CDR3 has 15 residues. Germline CDR1 reads SGHRS; CDR2 reads YFSETQ. The CDR3 is CASSLGTGAGYGYTF. As DNA, the CDR3 is TGCGCCAGCAGCTTGGGAACAGGAGCTGGCTATGGCTACACCTTC.

The rearrangement joins TRBV5-1 to TRBJ2-7, with D maybe TRBD1 (5 bases). Germline CDR1 and CDR2: SGHRS and YFSETQ. This CDR3 contains 16 residues. Trimming took off 0 bases at V and 3 bases at J, with 16 bases between the two ends. The CDR3 DNA is TGCGCCAGCAGCTTGGTCCCGGACCCCAGGGACTACGAGCAGTACTTC. It specifies CASSLVPDPRDYEQYF.

The genes are TRBV19 and TRBJ2-2, with 14 bases aligning to TRBD2. This CDR3 is 16 amino acids long. Losses at the gene ends were 5 bases for V and 6 bases for J; bases not matched to a gene: 5. Germline V gene lookup returns CDR1 LNHDA and CDR2 SQIVND (reference sequence). This CDR3 reads CASSARLAGGPGELFF. The CDR3 bases are TGTGCCAGTAGTGCCAGACTAGCGGGGGGGCCCGGGGAGCTGTTTTTT.

V usage is TRBV27 and J usage is TRBJ2-1; possibly TRBD2 for D (7 bases). CDR1 and CDR2 from the germline V gene are MNHEY and SMNVEV (reference sequence). The length of the CDR3 is 12 residues. Trimming shortened V by 5 bases and J by 7 bases, and 9 bases separated the two germline ends. CDR3 loop: CASSRGANEQFF. Written as DNA, the CDR3 is TGTGCCAGCAGTCGGGGGGCGAATGAGCAGTTCTTC.

V is TRBV5-1 and J is TRBJ1-3; a weak D match, TRBD1 (5 bases). Per germline, CDR1 SGHRS and CDR2 YFSETQ. This CDR3 has 15 residues. Trimming removed 4 bases at V and 3 bases at J, with 14 bases between. CDR3 loop: CASSPDRGSGNTIYF. The CDR3 bases are TGCGCCAGCAGCCCCGACAGAGGTAGTGGAAACACCATATATTTT.

The rearrangement uses TRBV4-1 and TRBJ2-2, with 9 nucleotides matching TRBD1. Germline assignment: CDR1 MGHRA and CDR2 YSYEKL. The CDR3 is 18 residues long. With 0 bases clipped from V and 4 bases from J, the junction kept 9 bases outside the gene matches. The CDR3 DNA sequence: TGCGCCAGCAGCCAAGACCGTCCCGGGACAGGGCTCACCGGGGAGCTGTTTTTT. This gives the protein CASSQDRPGTGLTGELFF.

The chain combines TRBV5-1 with TRBJ2-3; tentatively, D is TRBD2 (6 bases). Per germline, CDR1 SGHRS and CDR2 YFSETQ. This CDR3 has 13 residues. Trimming stripped 4 bases from V and 3 bases from J, with 9 bases between. CDR3 coding DNA: TGCGCCAGCAGCCCCGCGGGAACAGATACGCAGTATTTT. The encoded protein is CASSPAGTDTQYF.

CDR3 sequence: CASSYGAHNEQFF. CDR3 nucleotides: TGTGCCAGCAGTTACGGGGCCCACAATGAGCAGTTCTTC. The genes are TRBV6-2 or TRBV6-3 and TRBJ2-1; the D gene is possibly TRBD1 (5 bases). V lost 2 bases and J lost 5, with 7 bases in between. This CDR3 has 13 amino acids. Per germline, CDR1 MNHEY and CDR2 SVGEGT.

The table lists this clone with a count of one. This chain joins TRBV4-1 and TRBJ2-3; the match to TRBD2 covers 7 bases. CDR1 and CDR2 (germline): MGHRA, YSYEKL. The trim removed 4 bases at V and 6 bases at J, leaving 16 bases unmatched. This CDR3 has 17 amino acids. Here the CDR3 reads CASSRVLLAEGMDTQYF. CDR3 nucleotides: TGCGCCAGCAGCCGAGTATTGCTAGCGGAGGGCATGGATACGCAGTATTTT.

This chain's CDR3 is CASSQEFTGGGTQYF. CDR3 nucleotides: TGTGCCAGCAGCCAAGAATTCACAGGGGGGGGTACGCAGTATTTT. The chain is built from TRBV3-1 (or the pseudogene TRBV3-2) and TRBJ2-3; D might be TRBD1 (8 bases). The CDR3 sequence is 15 residues long. Trimming took off 0 bases at V and 8 bases at J, with 15 bases between the two ends. Germline-derived CDR1 and CDR2 are LGHDT and YNNKEL (reference sequence).

The V call is TRBV19, the J call TRBJ1-1; the D is unclear. Per germline, CDR1 LNHDA and CDR2 SQIVND (reference sequence). V was pared by 6 bases and J by 2 bases, with 4 bases between. CDR3 length: 11 amino acids. DNA of the CDR3: TGTGCCAGTAGGTCTAACACTGAAGCTTTCTTT. This encodes CASRSNTEAFF.

The V call is TRBV4-1, the J call TRBJ1-1; TRBD1 aligns across 11 bases. V lost 1 base, J lost 6 bases, and 10 bases stayed unmatched. CDR3 length: 17 residues. Germline-derived CDR1 and CDR2 are MGHRA and YSYEKL. The CDR3 DNA reads as TGCGCCAGCAGCCAAGTTTTTGGACAGGGGGCGTCCGCTGAAGCTTTCTTT. Its translation: CASSQVFGQGASAEAFF.